A selection of T cell receptor beta chains follows, all from one sample in a study of blood T cell repertoires in COVID-19. The method was immunoSEQ multiplex PCR; TCRdb's version includes in-frame clones alone and lacks a portion of them. In the table there are some 300,000 clones, 75% to 90% of which are singletons. Sequenced: PBMCs or T cells enriched from blood (not recorded which). The receptors stem from a woman aged 35 to 49 who had recovered from COVID-19. The CDR3 runs from the conserved cysteine through the conserved F or W. A D gene is named only where the DNA matches it firmly.

V,D,length,J,CDR3,DNA
TRBV30,TRBD2,14,TRBJ2-1,CAWRGLAAYNEQFF,TGTGCCTGGAGGGGACTAGCGGCATACAATGAGCAGTTCTTC
TRBV7-2,TRBD2,14,TRBJ2-5,CASGFGGRKETQYF,TGTGCCAGCGGTTTTGGCGGGAGAAAAGAGACCCAGTACTTC
TRBV5-5,.,13,TRBJ1-5,CASSSGENQPQHF,TGTGCCAGCAGCTCCGGGGAAAATCAGCCCCAGCATTTT
TRBV7-2,TRBD2,16,TRBJ2-2,CASSLVPGLATGELFF,TGTGCCAGCAGCTTAGTGCCCGGACTAGCAACCGGGGAGCTGTTTTTT
TRBV7-8,TRBD1,15,TRBJ1-2,CASSPRTGRNYGYTF,TGTGCCAGCAGCCCCCGGACAGGGAGAAACTATGGCTACACCTTC
TRBV7-6,TRBD2,16,TRBJ2-7,CASSPTTLAGLYEQYF,TGTGCCAGCAGCCCCACGACTCTAGCGGGACTTTACGAGCAGTACTTC
TRBV25-1,.,13,TRBJ2-5,CASSAAQAGTQYF,TGTGCCAGCAGTGCCGCCCAAGCAGGGACCCAGTACTTC
TRBV7-3,.,13,TRBJ2-1,CASSPGQYNEQFF,TGTGCCAGCAGTCCGGGACAATACAATGAGCAGTTCTTC
TRBV6-4,.,15,TRBJ1-2,CASAPEGGLGYGYTF,TGTGCCAGCGCCCCCGAAGGGGGACTAGGCTATGGCTACACCTTC
TRBV5-4,.,15,TRBJ2-7,CASSTRTETFYEQYF,TGTGCCAGCAGCACTCGGACAGAGACCTTCTACGAGCAGTACTTC
TRBV10-3,.,12,TRBJ1-5,CASGKGNQPQHF,TGTGCATCAGGGAAGGGCAATCAGCCCCAGCATTTT
TRBV5-1,TRBD1,19,TRBJ2-6,CASSPGTGGSLSGANVLTF,TGCGCCAGCAGCCCCGGGACAGGGGGCTCCTTATCTGGGGCCAACGTCCTGACTTTC
TRBV30,TRBD1,17,TRBJ1-2,CAWTIRDRGTLRGGYTF,TGTGCCTGGACTATCCGGGACAGGGGGACCTTAAGGGGTGGCTACACCTTC
TRBV19,TRBD2,14,TRBJ2-1,CASSLSSGSNEQFF,TGTGCCAGTAGTCTCTCTAGCGGGAGTAATGAGCAGTTCTTC
TRBV5-8,.,13,TRBJ1-2,CASSLRANYGYTF,TGTGCCAGCAGCCTCCGTGCTAACTATGGCTACACCTTC
TRBV7-9,TRBD1,14,TRBJ2-1,CASSPSGTDNEQFF,TGTGCCAGCAGCCCGTCCGGGACAGACAATGAGCAGTTCTTC
TRBV28,.,15,TRBJ1-3,CASNAAGSLGNTIYF,TGTGCCAGCAACGCGGCAGGGTCTCTTGGAAACACCATATATTTT